The 5 T cell receptor beta chains below all came from one sample that was sequenced in a study of control samples from healthy donors and cancer patients (dated by TCRdb to the early 2020s). The library was generated by the immunoSEQ multiplex PCR assay. TCRdb obtained this table from immuneACCESS and retained in-frame rearrangements with V and J assigned. These tables miss some clones; where compared with another copy, unresolved V genes account for less than half of the shortfall, and the remainder is unexplained. In all, the sample holds more than 75,000 clones, and about 90% of those were seen once. The top ten constitute 1.5% to 2% of the sample. The sequencing input was PBMCs. These receptors were taken from a woman aged 55-69 years with head and neck cancer.

V is TRBV3-1 (or the pseudogene TRBV3-2) and J is TRBJ2-5, with 10 bases that match TRBD1. The CDR3 has 16 amino acids. Germline V gene sequence: CDR1 LGHDT, CDR2 YNNKEL (reference sequence). Germline trimming cut 0 bases from V and 5 bases from J; bases unmatched to any gene: 6. The CDR3 reads CASSQDLDRGSETQYF. Here the CDR3 DNA reads TGTGCCAGCAGCCAAGATTTGGACAGGGGGTCGGAGACCCAGTACTTC.

This chain links TRBV10-1 with TRBJ2-1; the D gene is possibly TRBD2 (6 bases). V lost 3 bases and J 0 bases, leaving 9 bases between the germline ends. This CDR3 region has 15 residues. Germline V gene data show CDR1 as WNHNN and CDR2 as SYGVQD (reference sequence). CDR3 in amino acids: CASSESRGSYNEQFF. Written as DNA, the CDR3 is TGCGCCAGCAGTGAATCGCGGGGCTCCTACAATGAGCAGTTCTTC.

V is TRBV15 and J is TRBJ1-5; 7 positions agree with TRBD1. The CDR3 length is 16 residues. Germline V gene data show CDR1 as LNHNV and CDR2 as YYDKDF (reference sequence). Trimming took 0 bases from V and 5 from J; bases not matched to a gene: 7. The CDR3 DNA reads as TGTGCCACCAGCAGAGATTCGACAGGGTGGGATCAGCCCCAGCATTTT. Its protein is CATSRDSTGWDQPQHF.

This chain joins TRBV5-1 and TRBJ2-5; a possible D gene is TRBD1 (6 bases). This CDR3 is built from 18 residues. The ends were cut back, 7 bases at V and 4 bases at J, with 29 bases in the middle. Germline V gene sequence: CDR1 SGHRS, CDR2 YFSETQ. CDR3: CASRAGVRGSGSLETQYF. The CDR3, as DNA: TGCGCCAGCCGGGCGGGCGTGAGGGGGAGTGGCAGTCTAGAGACCCAGTACTTC.

J is TRBJ2-5 and V is TRBV9, with TRBD1 identical over 8 bases. CDR3 size: 15 residues. Germline V lookup: CDR1 SGDLS, CDR2 YYNGEE. After removal of 1 base from V and 4 bases from J, the junction contained 6 bases not matched to a gene. This CDR3 is CASSVQGARGETQYF. CDR3 DNA: TGTGCCAGCAGCGTACAGGGGGCGAGGGGAGAGACCCAGTACTTC.